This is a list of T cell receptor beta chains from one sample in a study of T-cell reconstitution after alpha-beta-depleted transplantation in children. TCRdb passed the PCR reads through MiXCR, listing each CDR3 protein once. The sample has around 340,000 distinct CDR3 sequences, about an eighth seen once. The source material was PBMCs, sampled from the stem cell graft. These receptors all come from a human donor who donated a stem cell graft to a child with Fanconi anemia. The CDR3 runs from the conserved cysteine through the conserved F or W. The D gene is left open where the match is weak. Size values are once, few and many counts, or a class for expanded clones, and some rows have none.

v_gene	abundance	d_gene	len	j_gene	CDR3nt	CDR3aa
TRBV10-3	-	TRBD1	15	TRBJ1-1	TGTGCCATCAGTGAGGGTCAGGGGGCGAACACTGAAGCTTTCTTT	CAISEGQGANTEAFF
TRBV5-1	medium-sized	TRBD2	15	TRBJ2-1	TGCGCCAGCAGCTTCATGGCGGGGGGGCAAAATGAGCAGTTCTTC	CASSFMAGGQNEQFF
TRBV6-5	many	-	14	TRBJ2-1	TGTGCCAGCAGTTCCACCTCCGTTGGAGACAATCAGTTCTTC	CASSSTSVGDNQFF
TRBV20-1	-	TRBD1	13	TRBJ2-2	TGCAGTGCAGACAGGGAGAACACCGGGGAGCTGTTTTTT	CSADRENTGELFF
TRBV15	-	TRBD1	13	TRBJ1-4	TGTGCCACCGCAGGGGACAGGTGGGAAAAACTGTTTTTT	CATAGDRWEKLFF
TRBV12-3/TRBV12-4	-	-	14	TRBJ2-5	TGTGCCAGCAGTTTGGGACCTTCCCAAGAGACCCAGTACTTC	CASSLGPSQETQYF
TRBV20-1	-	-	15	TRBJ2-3	TGCAGTGCTAGAGGAAATCACCTAAGCACAGATACGCAGTATTTT	CSARGNHLSTDTQYF
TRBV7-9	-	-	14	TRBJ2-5	TGTGCCAGCAGCTTACTTAGGGTGCGGGAGACCCAGTACTTC	CASSLLRVRETQYF
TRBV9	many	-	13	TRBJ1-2	TGTGCCAGCAGCGTAGAGGGAGTCGGTGGCTACACCTTC	CASSVEGVGGYTF
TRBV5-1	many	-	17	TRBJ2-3	TGCGCCAGCAGCCCGGGAATAGGCCGAGGGTCCGCAGATACGCAGTATTTT	CASSPGIGRGSADTQYF
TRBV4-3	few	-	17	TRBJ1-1	TGCGCCAGCAGCCAAGATACGCCCGTGGCCCAATTCACTGAAGCTTTCTTT	CASSQDTPVAQFTEAFF
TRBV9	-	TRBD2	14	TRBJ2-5	TGTGCCAGCAGCGCCGCGGGGGGGCTAGAGACCCAGTACTTC	CASSAAGGLETQYF
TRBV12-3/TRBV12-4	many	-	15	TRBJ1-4	TGTGCCAGCAGTGAGAGGCAGGCAGGGAATGAAAAACTGTTTTTT	CASSERQAGNEKLFF
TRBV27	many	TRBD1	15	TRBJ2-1	TGTGCCAGCAGTTTGGGACAGGCTCCCTACAATGAGCAGTTCTTC	CASSLGQAPYNEQFF
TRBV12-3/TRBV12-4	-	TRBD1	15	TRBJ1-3	TGTGCCAGCAGTTCACAGGGGGCGCCTGGAAACACCATATATTTT	CASSSQGAPGNTIYF
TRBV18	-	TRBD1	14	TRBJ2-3	TGTGCCAGCTTATCCGGGACAGGCACAGATACGCAGTATTTT	CASLSGTGTDTQYF
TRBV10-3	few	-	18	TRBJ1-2	TGTGCCATCAGTGAGCGCCCCCGTGTCCTGCCCGGGGGCTATGGCTACACCTTC	CAISERPRVLPGGYGYTF
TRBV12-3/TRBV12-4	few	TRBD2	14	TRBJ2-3	TGTGCCAGCAGTTTTTTCGGGGGGGGAGATACGCAGTATTTT	CASSFFGGGDTQYF
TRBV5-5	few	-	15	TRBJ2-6	TGTGCCAGCAGCGGTCGAACGTCTGGAGCCAACGTCCTGACTTTC	CASSGRTSGANVLTF
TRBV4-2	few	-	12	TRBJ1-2	TGTGCCAGCAGCCAAGAGGGTTTCGGCTACACCTTC	CASSQEGFGYTF
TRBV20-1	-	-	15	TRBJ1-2	TGCAGTGCTAGAGATCGGGGACGCTCCCTGCGAAGCTACACCTTC	CSARDRGRSLRSYTF
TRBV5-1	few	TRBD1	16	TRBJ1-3	TGCGCCAGCAGCTTCGGGACAGGGGGTACGGGAAACACCATATATTTT	CASSFGTGGTGNTIYF
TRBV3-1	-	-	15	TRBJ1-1	TGTGCCAGCAGCCAAAGGTGGCGGGGGGAGACTGAAGCTTTCTTT	CASSQRWRGETEAFF
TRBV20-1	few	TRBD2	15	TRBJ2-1	TGCAGTGCTATTCCCCTAGCGGGGGCTTACAATGAGCAGTTCTTC	CSAIPLAGAYNEQFF
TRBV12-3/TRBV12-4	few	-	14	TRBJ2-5	TGTGCCAGCAGCTTAGGTGGACAGCCAGAGACCCAGTACTTC	CASSLGGQPETQYF
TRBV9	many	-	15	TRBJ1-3	TGTGCCAGCAGCGTGGGGGGGGACTCTGGAAACACCATATATTTT	CASSVGGDSGNTIYF
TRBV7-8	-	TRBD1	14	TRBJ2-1	TGTGCCAGCAGCTTAGCTGGGACAGGGTATGAGCAGTTCTTC	CASSLAGTGYEQFF
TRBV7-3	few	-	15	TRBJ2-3	TGTGCCAGCAGCCCCATGGGCGGTCGCACAGATACGCAGTATTTT	CASSPMGGRTDTQYF
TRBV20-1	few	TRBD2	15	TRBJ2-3	TGCAGTGCCCCAGCGGGGGGATCCCCTGGGAATACGCAGTATTTT	CSAPAGGSPGNTQYF
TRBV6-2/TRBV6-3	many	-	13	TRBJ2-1	TGTGCCAGCAGTACAGCCACCTACAATGAGCAGTTCTTC	CASSTATYNEQFF
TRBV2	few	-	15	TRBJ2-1	TGTGCCAGCGCGTTTGGGGGGACCTCCTACAATGAGCAGTTCTTC	CASAFGGTSYNEQFF
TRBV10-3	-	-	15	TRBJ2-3	TGTGCCATCAACAGAGGGGGGGGGGCCCCAGATACGCAGTATTTT	CAINRGGGAPDTQYF
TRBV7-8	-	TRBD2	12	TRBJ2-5	TGTGCCAGCAGCCCCCCGGGGGGGACCCAGTACTTC	CASSPPGGTQYF
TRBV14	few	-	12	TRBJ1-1	TGTGCCAGCAGCCAAGGGGCAACTGAAGCTTTCTTT	CASSQGATEAFF
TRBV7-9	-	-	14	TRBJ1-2	TGTGCCAGCAGCTTCACCGGCCCCCTATATGGCTACACCTTC	CASSFTGPLYGYTF
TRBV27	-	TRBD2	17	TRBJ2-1	TGTGCCAGCAGTCCCCGTCTACTTGCGGGGGGCTACAATGAGCAGTTCTTC	CASSPRLLAGGYNEQFF
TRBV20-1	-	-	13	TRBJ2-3	TGCAGTGCTAGTGGGGGGAACACAGATACGCAGTATTTT	CSASGGNTDTQYF
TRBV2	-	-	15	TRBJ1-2	TGTGCCAGCAACCAGGGTATGGCAGCTAACTATGGCTACACCTTC	CASNQGMAANYGYTF
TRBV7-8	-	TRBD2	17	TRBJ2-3	TGTGCCAGCAGCTGGGGACTAGCGGGGGCCCTCACAGATACGCAGTATTTT	CASSWGLAGALTDTQYF
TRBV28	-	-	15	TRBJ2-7	TGTGCCAGCACCTCCCCGGGGAACCCATCCTACGAGCAGTACTTC	CASTSPGNPSYEQYF
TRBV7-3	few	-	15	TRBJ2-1	TGTGCCAGCAGCTACACGGGGTCCTCCTACAATGAGCAGTTCTTC	CASSYTGSSYNEQFF
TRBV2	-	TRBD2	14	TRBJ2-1	TGTGCCAGCAGTTCGCTAGCGGGAAGGGGTGAGCAGTTCTTC	CASSSLAGRGEQFF
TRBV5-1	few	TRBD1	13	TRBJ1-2	TGCGCCAGCAGATGGGACAGTAACTATGGCTACACCTTC	CASRWDSNYGYTF
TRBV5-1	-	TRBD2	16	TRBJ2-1	TGCGCCAGCAGCCCCCGTCAGCGGGGGATGTACAATGAGCAGTTCTTC	CASSPRQRGMYNEQFF
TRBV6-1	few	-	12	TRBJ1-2	TGTGCCAGCAGTGGCGGCGCCTATGGCTACACCTTC	CASSGGAYGYTF
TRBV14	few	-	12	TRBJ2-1	TGTGCCAGCAGCCAAGTCTGGGGGGGCGAGTTCTTC	CASSQVWGGEFF
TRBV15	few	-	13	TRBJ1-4	TGTGCCACCAGCAGAGATCCCGGGGAAAAACTGTTTTTT	CATSRDPGEKLFF
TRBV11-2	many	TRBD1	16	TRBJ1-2	TGTGCCAGCACCCCACAGGGGTCTGCCTCAAACTATGGCTACACCTTC	CASTPQGSASNYGYTF
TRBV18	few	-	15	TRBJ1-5	TGTGCCAGCTCAGGGACCCCTGATAGCAATCAGCCCCAGCATTTT	CASSGTPDSNQPQHF
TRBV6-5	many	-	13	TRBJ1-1	TGTGCCAGCAGTTACTCAATGAACACTGAAGCTTTCTTT	CASSYSMNTEAFF
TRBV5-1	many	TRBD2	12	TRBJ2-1	TGCGCCAGCAGCCAACCTAGCGGGGAGCAGTTCTTC	CASSQPSGEQFF
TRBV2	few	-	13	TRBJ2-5	TGTGCCAGCAGTGAAGAAAGAAAAGAGACCCAGTACTTC	CASSEERKETQYF
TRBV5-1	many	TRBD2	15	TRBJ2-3	TGCGCCAGCAGCTTGGAACTAGCGGGGGGAGATACGCAGTATTTT	CASSLELAGGDTQYF
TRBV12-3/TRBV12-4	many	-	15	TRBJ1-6	TGTGCCAGCAGTTTGGCGCCAGGAGGCGGTTCACCCCTCCACTTT	CASSLAPGGGSPLHF